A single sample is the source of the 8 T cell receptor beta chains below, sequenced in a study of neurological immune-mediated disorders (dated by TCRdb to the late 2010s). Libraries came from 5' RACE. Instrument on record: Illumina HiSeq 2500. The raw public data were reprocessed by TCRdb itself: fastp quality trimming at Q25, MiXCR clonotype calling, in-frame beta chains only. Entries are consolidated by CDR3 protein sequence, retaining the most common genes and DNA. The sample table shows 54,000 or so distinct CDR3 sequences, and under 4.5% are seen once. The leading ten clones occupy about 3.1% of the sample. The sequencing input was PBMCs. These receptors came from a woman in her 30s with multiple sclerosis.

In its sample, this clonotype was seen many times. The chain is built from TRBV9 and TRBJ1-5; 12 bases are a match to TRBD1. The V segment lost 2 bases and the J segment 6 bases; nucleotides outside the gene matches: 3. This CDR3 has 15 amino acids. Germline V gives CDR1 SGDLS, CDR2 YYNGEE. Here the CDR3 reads CASSVGTGGVQPQHF. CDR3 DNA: TGTGCCAGCAGCGTGGGGACAGGGGGCGTTCAGCCCCAGCATTTT. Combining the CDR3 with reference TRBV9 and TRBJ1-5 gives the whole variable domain DSGVTQTPKHLITATGQRVTLRCSPRSGDLSVYWYQQSLDQGLQFLIQYYNGEERAKGNILERFSAQQFPDLHSELNLSSLELGDSALYFCASSVGTGGVQPQHFGDGTRLSIL.

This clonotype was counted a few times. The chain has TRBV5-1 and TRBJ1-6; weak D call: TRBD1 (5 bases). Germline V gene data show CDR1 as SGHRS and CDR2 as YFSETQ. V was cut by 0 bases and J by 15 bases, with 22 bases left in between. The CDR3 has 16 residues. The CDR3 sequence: CASSLVGQSKKVRLHF. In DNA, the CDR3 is TGCGCCAGCAGCTTGGTCGGACAATCCAAAAAGGTTCGCCTCCACTTT.

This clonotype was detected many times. The CDR3 loop is CASSVDSIANTGELFF. The CDR3 DNA is TGCGCCAGCAGCGTAGACAGTATCGCGAACACCGGGGAGCTGTTTTTT. The chain is built from TRBV5-1 and TRBJ2-2, with a possible D match to TRBD1 (5 bases). The V gene's germline CDR1 is SGHRS and CDR2 YFSETQ. V lost 4 bases and J lost 0, with 13 bases in between. The CDR3 length is 16 residues.

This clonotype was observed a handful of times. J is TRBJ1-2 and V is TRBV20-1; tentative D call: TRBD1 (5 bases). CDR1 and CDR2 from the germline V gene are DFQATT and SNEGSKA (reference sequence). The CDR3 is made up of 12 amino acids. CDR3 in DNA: TGCAGCCTCCCTCGGGGGAACTATGGCTACACCTTC. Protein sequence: CSLPRGNYGYTF.

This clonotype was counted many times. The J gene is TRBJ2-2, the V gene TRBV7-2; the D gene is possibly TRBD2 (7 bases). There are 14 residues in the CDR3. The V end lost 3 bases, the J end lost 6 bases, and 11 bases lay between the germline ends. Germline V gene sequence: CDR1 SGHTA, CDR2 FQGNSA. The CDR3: CASSLGRGSGELFF. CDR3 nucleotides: TGTGCCAGCAGCTTGGGGAGGGGGTCCGGGGAGCTGTTTTTT.

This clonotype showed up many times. The CDR3 DNA reads as TGCGCCAGCGCCCGAGGGGGCAGGGGGCTAGACACTGAAGCTTTCTTT. Amino acids: CASARGGRGLDTEAFF. This chain uses TRBV5-1 with TRBJ1-1, with 8 bases identical to TRBD1. The CDR3 runs 16 residues. V was clipped by 7 bases and J by 3 bases; unmatched bases: 14. Germline V gene data show CDR1 as SGHRS and CDR2 as YFSETQ.

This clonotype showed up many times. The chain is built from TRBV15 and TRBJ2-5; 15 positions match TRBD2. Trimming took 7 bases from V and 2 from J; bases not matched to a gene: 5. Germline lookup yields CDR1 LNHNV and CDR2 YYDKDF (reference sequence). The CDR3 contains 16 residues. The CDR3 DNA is TGTGCCACCACCATCGGACTAGCGGGAGGGCAAGAGACCCAGTACTTC. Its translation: CATTIGLAGGQETQYF.

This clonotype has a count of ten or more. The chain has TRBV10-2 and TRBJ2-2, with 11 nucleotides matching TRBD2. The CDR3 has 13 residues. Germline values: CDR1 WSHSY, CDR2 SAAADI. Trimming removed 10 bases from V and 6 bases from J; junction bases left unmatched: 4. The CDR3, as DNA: TGCGCCACTAGCGGGGGGCGGGCCGGGGAGCTGTTTTTT. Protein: CATSGGRAGELFF.